This paragraph covers one T cell receptor beta chain sequence. V was cut by 4 bases and J by 0 bases, with 14 bases left in between. The CDR3 is made up of 16 amino acids. The germline V gene encodes CDR1 SGDLS and CDR2 YYNGEE. The data were obtained in a study of blood T cell repertoires in COVID-19. Data came from immunoSEQ multiplex PCR; TCRdb stores just in-frame clones and leaves some out. The sample yields about 390,000 clones, 87% seen once. Which cohort a participant joined came from the clinical history participants gave. This TCR was recovered from a woman aged 45-60 years who had recovered from COVID-19. The material sequenced was PBMCs or T cells enriched from blood (not recorded which). The J gene is TRBJ1-3, the V gene TRBV9; a weak D match, TRBD1 (6 bases). CDR3 sequence: CASSLGGRNSGNTIYF. CDR3 DNA sequence: TGTGCCAGCAGCCTAGGGGGGCGGAACTCTGGAAACACCATATATTTT.